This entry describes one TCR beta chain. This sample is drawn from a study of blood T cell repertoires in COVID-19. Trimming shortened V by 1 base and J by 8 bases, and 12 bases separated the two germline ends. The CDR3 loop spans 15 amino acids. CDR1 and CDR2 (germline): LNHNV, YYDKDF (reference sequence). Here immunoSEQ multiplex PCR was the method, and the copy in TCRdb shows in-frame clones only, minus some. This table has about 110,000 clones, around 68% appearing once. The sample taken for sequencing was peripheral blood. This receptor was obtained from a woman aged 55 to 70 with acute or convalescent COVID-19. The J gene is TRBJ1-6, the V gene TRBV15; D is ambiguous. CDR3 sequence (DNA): TGTGCCACCAGCAGAGGGTCTGGCACCCATTCACCCCTCCACTTT. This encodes CATSRGSGTHSPLHF.